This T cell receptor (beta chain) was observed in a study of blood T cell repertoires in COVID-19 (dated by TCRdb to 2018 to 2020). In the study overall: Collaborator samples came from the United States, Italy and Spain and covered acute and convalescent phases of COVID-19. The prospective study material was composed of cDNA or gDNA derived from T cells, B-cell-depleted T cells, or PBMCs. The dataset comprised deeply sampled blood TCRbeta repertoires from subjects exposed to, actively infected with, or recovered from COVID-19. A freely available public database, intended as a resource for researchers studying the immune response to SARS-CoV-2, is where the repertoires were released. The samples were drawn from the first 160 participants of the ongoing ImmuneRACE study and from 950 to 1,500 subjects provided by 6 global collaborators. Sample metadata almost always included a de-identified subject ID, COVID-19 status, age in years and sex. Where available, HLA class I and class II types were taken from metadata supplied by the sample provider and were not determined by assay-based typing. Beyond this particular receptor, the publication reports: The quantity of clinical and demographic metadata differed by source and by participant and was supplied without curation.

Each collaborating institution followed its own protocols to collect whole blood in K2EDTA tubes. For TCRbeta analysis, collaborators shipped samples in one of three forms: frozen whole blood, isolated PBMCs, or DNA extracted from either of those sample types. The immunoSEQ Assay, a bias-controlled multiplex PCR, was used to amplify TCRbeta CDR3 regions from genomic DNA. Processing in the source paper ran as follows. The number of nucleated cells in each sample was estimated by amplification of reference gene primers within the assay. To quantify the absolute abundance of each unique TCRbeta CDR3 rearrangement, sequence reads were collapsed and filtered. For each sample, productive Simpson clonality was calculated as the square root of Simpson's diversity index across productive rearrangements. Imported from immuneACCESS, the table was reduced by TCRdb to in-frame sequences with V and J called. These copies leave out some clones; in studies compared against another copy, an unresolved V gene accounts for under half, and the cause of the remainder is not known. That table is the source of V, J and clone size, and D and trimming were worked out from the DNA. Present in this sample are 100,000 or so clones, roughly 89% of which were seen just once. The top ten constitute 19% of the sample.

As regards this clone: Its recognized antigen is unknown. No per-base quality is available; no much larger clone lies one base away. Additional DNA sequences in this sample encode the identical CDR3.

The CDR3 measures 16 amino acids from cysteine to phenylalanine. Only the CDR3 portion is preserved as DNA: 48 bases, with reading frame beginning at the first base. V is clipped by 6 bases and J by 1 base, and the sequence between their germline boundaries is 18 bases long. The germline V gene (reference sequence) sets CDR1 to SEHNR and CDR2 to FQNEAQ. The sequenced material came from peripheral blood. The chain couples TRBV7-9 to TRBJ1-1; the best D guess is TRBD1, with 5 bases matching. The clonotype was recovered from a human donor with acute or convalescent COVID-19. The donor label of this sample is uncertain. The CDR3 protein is CASSPTGGDTNTEAFF. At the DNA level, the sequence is TGTGCCAGCAGTCCTACCGGAGGGGATACGAACACTGAAGCTTTCTTT.